This TCR beta chain was identified in a study of cytomegalovirus exposure and HLA in healthy donors. Study-wide results and caveats: HLA allele associations emerged for about 16,000 TCR beta sequences in a later analysis, at 0.05 false discovery rate. CMV serostatus was the only immune exposure information that was available. Across donors, presence/absence analyses took sequencing depth to be roughly uniform. Accurate prediction of most subjects' HLA-A and HLA-B alleles from TCR beta sequences was reported.

The primer mix had 60 Vbeta and 13 Jbeta primers. The data were produced by immunoSEQ multiplex PCR, yet TCRdb's version contains in-frame clones alone and is incomplete. The repertoire consists of fewer than 150,000 clones, with around 82% occurring once and the leading ten covering nearly 7%. For this clone: Its specificity is not known.

Germline CDR1 reads LGHNA; CDR2 reads YSLEER. V lost 0 bases, J lost 0 bases, and 11 bases stayed unmatched. This CDR3 has 20 amino acids. The chain employs TRBV4-3 and TRBJ2-6, with TRBD1 matching over 7 bases. Sequencing was performed on PBMCs. The sequence came from a middle-aged man in good health and CMV-seropositive. The CDR3 loop reads CASSQDRAGGSPSGANVLTF. Here the CDR3 DNA reads TGCGCCAGCAGCCAAGATCGGGCAGGGGGATCCCCCTCTGGGGCCAACGTCCTGACTTTC.